This T cell receptor beta chain is drawn from a study of blood T cell repertoires in COVID-19. Turning to the study itself: COVID-19 samples from acute and convalescent phases originated in the United States, Italy and Spain. PBMCs, B-cell-depleted T cells, or T cells provided the cDNA or gDNA that made up the material.

Original handling: Amplifying reference gene primers gave estimates of nucleated cell counts. The repertoire was sequenced with immunoSEQ multiplex PCR; TCRdb's copy has only in-frame clones and lacks some. V and J calls and clone size are copied from that table; D and trimming were computed from the DNA. This table has roughly 69,000 clones, 80% to 90% appearing once. Germline CDR1 reads ENHRY; CDR2 reads SYGVKD. The CDR3 is 13 residues long. Trimming shortened V by 10 bases and J by 4 bases, and 16 bases separated the two germline ends. Categorization into cohorts depended on clinical history that participants reported.

Material: PBMCs or T cells enriched from blood (not recorded which). The chain uses TRBV10-3 and TRBJ1-1, with D tentatively TRBD1 (6 bases). This TCR came from a woman in her thirties or forties with acute COVID-19. The CDR3 region is CATKLPQGTEAFF. CDR3 sequence (DNA): TGTGCCACTAAACTCCCACAGGGCACTGAAGCTTTCTTT.